The TCR beta chain described here comes from a study of cytomegalovirus exposure and HLA in healthy donors. Notes on the study in general: Accurate predictions that matched the HLA-A and HLA-B alleles of most subjects were reportedly made from TCR beta sequences. For presence/absence analyses, sequencing depth was assumed to be roughly uniform across donors.

PCR was performed using 60 Vbeta and 13 Jbeta primers. Generated by immunoSEQ multiplex PCR, the TCRdb table keeps only in-frame clones and is missing some. Among more than 25,000 clones, about three fifths were seen once, and the ten largest hold roughly 42%. The germline V and J ends were trimmed by 7 bases and 4 bases, with 16 bases remaining between them. Germline assignment: CDR1 MNHEY and CDR2 SMNVEV (reference sequence). This CDR3 has 14 amino acids. In the case of this clone: Its cognate antigen is unknown.

Material for sequencing was PBMCs. This chain connects TRBV27 to TRBJ1-1, with D unclear. This clonotype was obtained from a male donor in good health and CMV-seropositive. Here the CDR3 reads CASTTYHGGTEAFF. The CDR3 DNA follows: TGTGCCAGCACCACCTACCATGGTGGCACTGAAGCTTTCTTT.